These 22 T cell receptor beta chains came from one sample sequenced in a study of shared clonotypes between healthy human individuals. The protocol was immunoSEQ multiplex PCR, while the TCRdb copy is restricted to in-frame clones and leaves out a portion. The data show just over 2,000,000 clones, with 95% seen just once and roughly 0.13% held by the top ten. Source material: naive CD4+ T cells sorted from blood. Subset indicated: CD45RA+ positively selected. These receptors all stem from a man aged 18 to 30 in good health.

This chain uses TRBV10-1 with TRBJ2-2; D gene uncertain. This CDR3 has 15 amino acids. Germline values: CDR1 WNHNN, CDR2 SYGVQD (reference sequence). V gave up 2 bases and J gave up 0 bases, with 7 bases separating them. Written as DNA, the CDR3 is TGCGCCAGCAGTGAGGCGATTGCGAACACCGGGGAGCTGTTTTTT. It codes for CASSEAIANTGELFF.

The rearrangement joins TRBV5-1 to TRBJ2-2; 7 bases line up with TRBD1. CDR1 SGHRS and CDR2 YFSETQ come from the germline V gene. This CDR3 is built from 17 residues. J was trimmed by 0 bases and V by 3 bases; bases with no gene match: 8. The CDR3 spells CASSSIPQGANTGELFF. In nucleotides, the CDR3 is TGCGCCAGCAGCTCCATACCTCAGGGGGCGAACACCGGGGAGCTGTTTTTT.

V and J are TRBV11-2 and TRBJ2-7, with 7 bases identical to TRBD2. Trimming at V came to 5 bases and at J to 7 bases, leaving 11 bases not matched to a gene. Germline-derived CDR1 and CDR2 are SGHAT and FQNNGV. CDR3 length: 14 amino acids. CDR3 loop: CASSLRERGGEQYF. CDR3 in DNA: TGTGCCAGCAGCCTCAGGGAAAGGGGAGGGGAGCAGTACTTC.

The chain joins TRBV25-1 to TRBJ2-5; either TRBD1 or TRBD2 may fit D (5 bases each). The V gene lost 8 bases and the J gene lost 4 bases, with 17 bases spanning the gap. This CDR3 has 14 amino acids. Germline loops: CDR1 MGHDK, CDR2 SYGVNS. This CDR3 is CASSAAAGRETQYF. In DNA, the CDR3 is TGTGCCAGCTCTGCCGCGGCAGGGAGAGAGACCCAGTACTTC.

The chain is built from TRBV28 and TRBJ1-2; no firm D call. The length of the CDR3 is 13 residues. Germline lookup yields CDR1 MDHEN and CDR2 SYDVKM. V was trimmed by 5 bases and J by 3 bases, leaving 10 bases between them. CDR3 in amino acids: CASSRSGYYGYTF. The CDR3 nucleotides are TGTGCCAGCAGTCGATCAGGTTACTATGGCTACACCTTC.

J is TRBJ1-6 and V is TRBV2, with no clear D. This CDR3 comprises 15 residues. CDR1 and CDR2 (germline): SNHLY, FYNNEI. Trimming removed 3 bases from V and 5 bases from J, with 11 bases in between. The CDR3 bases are TGTGCCAGCAGTGAGAAGGGAGGCGATAATTCACCCCTCCACTTT. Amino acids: CASSEKGGDNSPLHF. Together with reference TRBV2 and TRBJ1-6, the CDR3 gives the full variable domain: EPEVTQTPSHQVTQMGQEVILRCVPISNHLYFYWYRQILGQKVEFLVSFYNNEISEKSEIFDDQFSVERPDGSNFTLKIRSTKLEDSAMYFCASSEKGGDNSPLHFGNGTRLTVT.

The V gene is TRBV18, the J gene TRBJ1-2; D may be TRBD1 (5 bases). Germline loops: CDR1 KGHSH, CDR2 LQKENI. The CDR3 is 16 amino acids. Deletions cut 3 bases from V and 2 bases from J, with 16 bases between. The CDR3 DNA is TGTGCCAGCTCACCTCCTTTGCCGACAGCGAACTATGGCTACACCTTC. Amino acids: CASSPPLPTANYGYTF.

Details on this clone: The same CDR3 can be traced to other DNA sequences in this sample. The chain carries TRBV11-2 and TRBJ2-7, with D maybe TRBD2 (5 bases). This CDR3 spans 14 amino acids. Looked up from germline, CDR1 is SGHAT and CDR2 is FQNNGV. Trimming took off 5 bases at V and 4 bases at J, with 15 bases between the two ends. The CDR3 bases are TGTGCCAGCAGCCGAGGGCTAGCTCTGTACGAGCAGTACTTC. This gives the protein CASSRGLALYEQYF.

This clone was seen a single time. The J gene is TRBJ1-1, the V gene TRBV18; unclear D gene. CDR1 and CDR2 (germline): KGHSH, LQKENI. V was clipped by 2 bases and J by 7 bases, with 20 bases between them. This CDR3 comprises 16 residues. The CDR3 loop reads CASSPIGLGIKGEAFF. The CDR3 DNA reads TGTGCCAGCTCACCAATCGGTCTCGGGATAAAAGGTGAAGCTTTCTTT.

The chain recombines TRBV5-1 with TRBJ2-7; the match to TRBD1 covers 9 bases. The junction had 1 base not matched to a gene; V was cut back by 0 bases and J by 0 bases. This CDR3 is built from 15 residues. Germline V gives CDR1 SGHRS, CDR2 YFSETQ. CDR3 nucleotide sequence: TGCGCCAGCAGCTTGGCACAGGGGGCCTCCTACGAGCAGTACTTC. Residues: CASSLAQGASYEQYF. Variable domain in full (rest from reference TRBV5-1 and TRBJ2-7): KAGVTQTPRYLIKTRGQQVTLSCSPISGHRSVSWYQQTPGQGLQFLFEYFSETQRNKGNFPGRFSGRQFSNSRSEMNVSTLELGDSALYLCASSLAQGASYEQYFGPGTRLTVT.

CDR3 in DNA: TGTGCCAGTTGGACTGGGGGAAAAGCTTTCTTT. It translates to CASWTGGKAFF. The chain recombines TRBV19 with TRBJ1-1; TRBD1 is a possible D gene (5 bases). The CDR3 covers 11 residues. Germline V CDR1 and CDR2: LNHDA, SQIVND (reference sequence). V shed 8 bases and J shed 9 bases, with 13 bases lying between them.

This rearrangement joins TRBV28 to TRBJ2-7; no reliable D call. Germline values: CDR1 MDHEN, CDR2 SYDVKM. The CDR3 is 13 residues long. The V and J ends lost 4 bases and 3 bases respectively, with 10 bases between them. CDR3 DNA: TGTGCCAGCAGTTCCCGTCTCCGCTACGAGCAGTACTTC. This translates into CASSSRLRYEQYF. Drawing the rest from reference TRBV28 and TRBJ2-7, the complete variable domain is DVKVTQSSRYLVKRTGEKVFLECVQDMDHENMFWYRQDPGLGLRLIYFSYDVKMKEKGDIPEGYSVSREKKERFSLILESASTNQTSMYLCASSSRLRYEQYFGPGTRLTVT.

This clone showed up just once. The CDR3, as DNA: TGCAGTGCTAGACAGCAGGCTGAAGCTTTCTTT. This gives the protein CSARQQAEAFF. V gene TRBV20-1 combines with J gene TRBJ1-1; the D is unclear. Trimming shortened V by 2 bases and J by 6 bases, and 7 bases separated the two germline ends. This CDR3 has 11 amino acids. CDR1 is DFQATT, CDR2 SNEGSKA, per germline (reference sequence).

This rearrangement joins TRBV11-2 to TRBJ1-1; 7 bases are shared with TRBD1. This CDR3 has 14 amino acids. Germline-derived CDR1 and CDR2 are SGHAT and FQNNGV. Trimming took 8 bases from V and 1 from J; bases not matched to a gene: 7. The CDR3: CASGRQGGNTEAFF. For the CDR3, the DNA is TGTGCCAGCGGCCGACAGGGAGGGAACACTGAAGCTTTCTTT.

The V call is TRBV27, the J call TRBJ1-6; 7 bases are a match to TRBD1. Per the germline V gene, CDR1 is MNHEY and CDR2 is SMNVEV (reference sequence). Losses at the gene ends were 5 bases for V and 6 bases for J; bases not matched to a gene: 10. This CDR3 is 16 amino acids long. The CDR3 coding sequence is TGTGCCAGCAGTCCGAAACAGGGGAGGCTTAATTCACCCCTCCACTTT. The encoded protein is CASSPKQGRLNSPLHF.

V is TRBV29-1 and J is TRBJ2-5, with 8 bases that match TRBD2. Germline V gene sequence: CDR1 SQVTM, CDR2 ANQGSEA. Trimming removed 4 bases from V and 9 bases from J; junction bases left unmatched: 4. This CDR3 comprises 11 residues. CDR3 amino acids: CSVVSGGAQYF. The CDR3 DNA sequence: TGCAGCGTTGTGTCCGGGGGGGCCCAGTACTTC.

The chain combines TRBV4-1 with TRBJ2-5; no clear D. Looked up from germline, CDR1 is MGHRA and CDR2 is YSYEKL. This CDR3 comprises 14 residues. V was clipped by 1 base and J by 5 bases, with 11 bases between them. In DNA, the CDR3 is TGCGCCAGCAGCCAAGTGATTAGTTTGGAGACCCAGTACTTC. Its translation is CASSQVISLETQYF.

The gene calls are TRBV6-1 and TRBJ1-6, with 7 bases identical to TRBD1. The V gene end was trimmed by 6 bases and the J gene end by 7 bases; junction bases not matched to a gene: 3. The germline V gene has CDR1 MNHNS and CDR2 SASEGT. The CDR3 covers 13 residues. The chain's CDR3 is CASRQGINSPLHF. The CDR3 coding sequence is TGTGCCAGCAGACAGGGGATAAATTCACCCCTCCACTTT.

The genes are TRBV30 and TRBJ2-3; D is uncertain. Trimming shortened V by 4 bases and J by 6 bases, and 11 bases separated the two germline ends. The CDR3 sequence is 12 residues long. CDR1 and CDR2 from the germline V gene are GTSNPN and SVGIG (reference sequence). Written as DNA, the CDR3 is TGTGCCTGGAAAGGGTTACCTGATACGCAGTATTTT. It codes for CAWKGLPDTQYF.

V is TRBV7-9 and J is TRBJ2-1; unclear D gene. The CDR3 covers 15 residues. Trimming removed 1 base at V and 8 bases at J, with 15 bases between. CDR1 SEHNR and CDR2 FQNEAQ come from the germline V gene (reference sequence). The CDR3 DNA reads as TGTGCCAGCAGCTTAGTCTGGTCCCGGGCGGATGAGCAGTTCTTC. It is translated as CASSLVWSRADEQFF.

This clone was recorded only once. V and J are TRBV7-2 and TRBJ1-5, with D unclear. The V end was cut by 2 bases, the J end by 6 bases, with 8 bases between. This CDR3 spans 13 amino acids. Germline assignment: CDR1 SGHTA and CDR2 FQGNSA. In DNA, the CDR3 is TGTGCCAGCAGCTTAATACCAGTTCAGCCCCAGCATTTT. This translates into CASSLIPVQPQHF. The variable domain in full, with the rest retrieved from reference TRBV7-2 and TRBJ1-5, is GAGVSQSPSNKVTEKGKDVELRCDPISGHTALYWYRQSLGQGLEFLIYFQGNSAPDKSGLPSDRFSAERTGGSVSTLTIQRTQQEDSAVYLCASSLIPVQPQHFGDGTRLSIL.

CDR3 DNA sequence: TGTGCCAGCAGCCTAATCCCTGGACAGGGGAACAACGAGCAGTACTTC. Its translation is CASSLIPGQGNNEQYF. The V call is TRBV27, the J call TRBJ2-7; 9 positions match TRBD1. The CDR3 runs 16 residues. The ends lost 6 bases at V and 5 bases at J; junction bases unmatched: 14. Germline V CDR1 and CDR2: MNHEY, SMNVEV (reference sequence).